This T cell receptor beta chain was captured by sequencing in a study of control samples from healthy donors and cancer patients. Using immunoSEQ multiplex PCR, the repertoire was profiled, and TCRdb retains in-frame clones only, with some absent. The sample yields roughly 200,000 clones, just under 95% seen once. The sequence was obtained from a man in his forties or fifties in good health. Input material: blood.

The CDR3 protein is CASSIGFGTGSYEQYF. In DNA form, the CDR3 reads TGCGCCAGCAGCATCGGATTCGGGACAGGGTCCTACGAGCAGTACTTC. V is TRBV5-1 and J is TRBJ2-7; TRBD1 agrees at 9 bases. The CDR3 is 16 residues long. The V gene's germline CDR1 is SGHRS and CDR2 YFSETQ. The trim removed 4 bases at V and 1 base at J, leaving 9 bases unmatched. The variable domain in full, completed from reference TRBV5-1 and TRBJ2-7, reads KAGVTQTPRYLIKTRGQQVTLSCSPISGHRSVSWYQQTPGQGLQFLFEYFSETQRNKGNFPGRFSGRQFSNSRSEMNVSTLELGDSALYLCASSIGFGTGSYEQYFGPGTRLTVT.